The clone carrying this T cell receptor beta chain was picked up a small number of times. Its antigen is not known. The CDR3 length is 14 residues. Looked up from germline, CDR1 is GTSNPN and CDR2 is SVGIG (reference sequence). After removal of 8 bases from V and 1 base from J, the junction contained 10 bases not matched to a gene. This sample is drawn from a study of memory CD4+ T cells and cytomegalovirus serostatus. Background on the study: Of the healthy Belgian adults, eight or nine were CMV seropositive and 20 to 25 seronegative.

Single viable CD3+CD4+CD8-CD45RO+ cells were sorted as the memory CD4+ T cells. Method: immunoSEQ multiplex PCR; TCRdb's copy keeps in-frame clones and lacks some. The sample holds approximately 60,000 clones; about 81% are singletons and the top ten take about 1%. General observations from the study: A US-trained random forest predicted CMV serostatus with median AUC around 0.91. The CMV-associated TCR signature appears largely within the CD4+ memory repertoire.

Input material: memory CD4+ T cells from blood. The chain joins TRBV30 to TRBJ1-1, with 7 bases that match TRBD1. The TCR originated in an adult in good health and CMV-seronegative. CDR3 DNA sequence: TGTGCCGGATACCCGACAGGGACGAACACTGAAGCTTTCTTT. Protein product: CAGYPTGTNTEAFF.